This TCR beta chain is drawn from a study of T-cell reconstitution after alpha-beta-depleted transplantation in children. Preparation of the TCRbeta library was carried out with unique molecular identifiers. In TCRdb, the PCR reads were re-called with MiXCR into one record per CDR3 protein. The data show approximately 83,000 distinct CDR3 sequences, 7% to 10% seen once. This clonotype was found many times. The TCR comes from a human donor who donated a stem cell graft to a child with congenital amegakaryocytic thrombocytopenia. Material: PBMCs from the stem cell graft donor, obtained from the stem cell graft.

Written as DNA, the CDR3 is TGTGCCAGCAGGGACGGGGAGCTGTTTTTT. Translating gives CASRDGELFF. This chain links TRBV11-2 with TRBJ2-2; D ambiguous. Germline V gives CDR1 SGHAT, CDR2 FQNNGV. Trimming removed 6 bases at V and 7 bases at J, with 3 bases between. This CDR3 comprises 10 residues.